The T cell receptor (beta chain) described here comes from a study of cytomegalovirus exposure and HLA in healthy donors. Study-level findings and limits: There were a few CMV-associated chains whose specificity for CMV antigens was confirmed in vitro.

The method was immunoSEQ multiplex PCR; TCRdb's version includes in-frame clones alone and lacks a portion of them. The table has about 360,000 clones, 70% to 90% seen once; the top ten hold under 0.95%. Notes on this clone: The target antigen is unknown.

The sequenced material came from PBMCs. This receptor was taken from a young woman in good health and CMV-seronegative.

This chain's CDR3 is CASSSPGVRSGNTIYF. The CDR3 nucleotides read TGTGCCAGCAGCTCCCCCGGTGTCAGGTCCGGAAACACCATATATTTT. This chain joins TRBV7-2 and TRBJ1-3; no reliable D call. Germline V lookup: CDR1 SGHTA, CDR2 FQGNSA. The CDR3 consists of 16 residues. With 4 bases removed from V and 4 bases from J, the gap between germline ends came to 17 bases.